The 21 T cell receptor beta chains in this list originate from one sample, sequenced in a study of blood T cells in healthy people across ages. Primed by a sample-barcoded 5' primer and a J-beta primer mix, a second PCR proceeded for roughly 7 to 11 cycles. TCRdb called the 5' RACE reads again in MiXCR, with one record for every CDR3 protein. The sample has hundreds of thousands of distinct CDR3 sequences, approximately 44% seen once; the top ten hold about 21%. The sequencing input was blood. The receptor source for this set is a man between 60 and 70 years old in good health.

The chain couples TRBV27 to TRBJ2-7, with D possibly being TRBD2 (6 bases). Germline CDR1 and CDR2: MNHEY and SMNVEV (reference sequence). V was cut by 5 bases and J by 0 bases, with 11 bases left in between. The length of the CDR3 is 14 residues. The CDR3 coding sequence is TGTGCCAGCAGTCCCGACGGGAGCTCCTACGAGCAGTACTTC. This translates into CASSPDGSSYEQYF.

This clonotype was detected a few times. The V call is TRBV2, the J call TRBJ2-7; D possibly corresponds to TRBD2 (6 bases). The better agreement between TRBJ2-5 and the DNA end casts doubt on the J call. The CDR3 has 14 amino acids. The germline V gene has CDR1 SNHLY and CDR2 FYNNEI. Here the CDR3 DNA reads TGTGCCAGCGGACTCCGGGACTCCTTAGAGACCCAGTACTTC. Translating gives CASGLRDSLETQYF.

For this clonotype: An end of the junction does not agree with germline; a read error may underlie this. The chain uses TRBV2 and TRBJ2-3; possible D gene TRBD1, 5 bases. This CDR3 is built from 12 residues. CDR1 is SNHLY and CDR2 is FYNNEI in the germline V gene. CDR3 DNA sequence: TGTACCAGCAAGACAGCCACAGATACGCAGTATTTT. Translating it yields CTSKTATDTQYF.

This sequence joins TRBV28 and TRBJ1-2, with 11 nucleotides matching TRBD1. V lost 5 bases to trimming and J lost 7 bases; unmatched junction nucleotides: 6. The V gene's germline CDR1 is MDHEN and CDR2 SYDVKM. This CDR3 region has 14 residues. Written as DNA, the CDR3 is TGTGCCAGCAGTCCCGGACAGGGGGCATCTGGCTACACCTTC. It translates to CASSPGQGASGYTF.

This chain links TRBV27 with TRBJ2-1, with a possible D match to TRBD2 (6 bases). V gave up 6 bases and J gave up 8 bases, with 17 bases separating them. This CDR3 has 14 residues. Germline assignment: CDR1 MNHEY and CDR2 SMNVEV (reference sequence). The chain's CDR3 is CASRLVGRGDEQFF. The CDR3 region has the DNA TGTGCCAGCAGGCTAGTTGGGCGGGGAGATGAGCAGTTCTTC.

V usage is TRBV20-1 and J usage is TRBJ1-2; D uncertain. This CDR3 contains 11 residues. Germline V gene data show CDR1 as DFQATT and CDR2 as SNEGSKA (reference sequence). The V gene lost 5 bases and the J gene lost 8 bases, with 12 bases spanning the gap. CDR3 protein: CSASDVGGYTF. The CDR3 nucleotides are TGCAGTGCTTCGGACGTGGGGGGCTACACCTTC.

V usage is TRBV6-5 and J usage is TRBJ2-7, with 7 bases that match TRBD2. V was clipped by 5 bases and J by 3 bases; unmatched bases: 4. The CDR3 extends over 13 amino acids. From germline, CDR1 is MNHEY and CDR2 SVGAGI. Written as DNA, the CDR3 is TGTGCCAGCAGTGCGGCTAGCGGCTACGAGCAGTACTTC. It is translated as CASSAASGYEQYF.

This clonotype was seen repeatedly, ten times or more. The chain combines TRBV20-1 with TRBJ2-7, with 11 bases lining up with TRBD2. J gave up 2 bases and V 2 bases, and 14 bases lay outside the gene matches. The CDR3 sequence is 18 residues long. Per the germline V gene, CDR1 is DFQATT and CDR2 is SNEGSKA (reference sequence). CDR3 in DNA: TGCAGTGCTAGACCAAAGCCGGGACTAGCGGAAAATGCCTACGAGCAGTACTTC. Encoded protein: CSARPKPGLAENAYEQYF.

This chain joins TRBV28 and TRBJ1-2; no definite D call. The CDR3 sequence is 12 residues long. CDR1 is MDHEN and CDR2 is SYDVKM in the germline V gene. V shed 10 bases and J shed 8 bases, with 17 bases lying between them. This CDR3 is CATEFLGSGYTF. The CDR3 nucleotides read TGTGCCACCGAATTCCTGGGCTCCGGCTACACCTTC.

Comments on this clonotype: It may be a read error: a sequence one base away is much more abundant. In DNA form, the CDR3 reads TGCAGCGTTGGCGGACGAGCGGGTACCTACGAGCAGTACTTC. The encoded protein is CSVGGRAGTYEQYF. The rearrangement uses TRBV29-1 and TRBJ2-4; tentative D call: TRBD2 (6 bases). The J call may be in error: the DNA end matches TRBJ2-7 better. Germline CDR1 and CDR2: SQVTM and ANQGSEA. The CDR3 is 14 residues long.

This clonotype was picked up one time. The chain uses TRBV7-9 and TRBJ2-3, with D possibly being TRBD1 or TRBD2 (5 bases each). The CDR3 has 14 amino acids. Looked up from germline, CDR1 is SEHNR and CDR2 is FQNEAQ (reference sequence). Trimming stripped 6 bases from V and 0 bases from J, with 10 bases between. This chain's CDR3 is CASRGPRSTDTQYF. In nucleotides, the CDR3 is TGTGCCAGCAGGGGACCCAGGAGCACAGATACGCAGTATTTT.

The V call is TRBV4-3, the J call TRBJ1-6; D is unclear. Trimming pared 1 base from V and 6 bases from J, leaving 10 bases between. This CDR3 comprises 15 residues. CDR1 and CDR2 (germline): LGHNA, YSLEER. CDR3 sequence: CASSQADGGNSPLHF. The DNA for the CDR3 is TGCGCCAGCAGCCAAGCTGACGGTGGTAATTCACCCCTCCACTTT.

The gene calls are TRBV14 and TRBJ1-6; perhaps TRBD1 as D (6 bases). Germline lookup yields CDR1 SGHDN and CDR2 FVKESK. V was shortened by 5 bases and J by 5 bases, with 13 bases between the two germline ends. The CDR3 length is 15 residues. This CDR3 is CASSKRGANNSPLHF. The CDR3 DNA follows: TGTGCCAGCAGCAAGCGGGGGGCTAATAATTCACCCCTCCACTTT.

This clonotype was detected a few times. The V call is TRBV28, the J call TRBJ2-7; D remains unclear. Germline CDR1 reads MDHEN; CDR2 reads SYDVKM. V shed 5 bases and J shed 2 bases, with 13 bases lying between them. This CDR3 comprises 14 residues. The CDR3 sequence: CASSRPPRTYEQYF. In DNA form, the CDR3 reads TGTGCCAGCAGTCGGCCCCCTCGGACCTACGAGCAGTACTTC.

This clonotype has just a few counts. The CDR3 loop reads CATSDPGGNTQYF. For the CDR3, the DNA is TGTGCCACCAGTGATCCAGGGGGGAATACGCAGTATTTT. V is TRBV24-1 and J is TRBJ2-3, with D tentatively TRBD1 (7 bases). The CDR3 totals 13 residues. Trimming shortened V by 3 bases and J by 7 bases, and 10 bases separated the two germline ends. CDR1 is KGHDR, CDR2 SFDVKD, per germline.

The chain has TRBV20-1 and TRBJ2-7; 8 bases fit TRBD2. V shed 6 bases, J shed 0 bases, and the junction held 7 bases outside the gene matches. The CDR3 consists of 14 residues. CDR1 DFQATT and CDR2 SNEGSKA come from the germline V gene (reference sequence). CDR3 coding DNA: TGCAGTGCCGCCGGGGGGGGGACCTCCTACGAGCAGTACTTC. Amino acids: CSAAGGGTSYEQYF.

This clonotype was counted at least ten times. CDR3 coding DNA: TGTGCCATCAGTGACCCGGGACAGGGGAGAGGGTACGAGCAGTACTTC. Its translation is CAISDPGQGRGYEQYF. The chain links TRBV10-3 to TRBJ2-7; the match to TRBD1 covers 10 bases. V was pared by 3 bases and J by 4 bases, with 9 bases of the junction left unmatched. This CDR3 comprises 16 residues. The V gene's germline CDR1 is ENHRY and CDR2 SYGVKD.

The chain couples TRBV7-2 to TRBJ2-7; perhaps TRBD1 as D (6 bases). Germline CDR1 reads SGHTA; CDR2 reads FQGNSA. Trimming left V 5 bases short and J 4 bases short, with 18 bases between. The CDR3 covers 15 residues. The CDR3 is CASSRLQGQGYEQYF. The DNA of the CDR3 is TGTGCCAGCAGCCGCCTACAGGGTCAGGGGTACGAGCAGTACTTC.

J is TRBJ1-2 and V is TRBV3-1; D is uncertain. The CDR3 consists of 14 residues. Deletions cut 6 bases from V and 7 bases from J, with 18 bases between. Per the germline V gene, CDR1 is LGHDT and CDR2 is YNNKEL (reference sequence). For the CDR3, the DNA is TGTGCCAGCAGTGGTCCAGCCCCAGGTGGTGGCTACACCTTC. Translating gives CASSGPAPGGGYTF.

The chain employs TRBV7-2 and TRBJ2-3; 10 bases are a match to TRBD1. Germline lookup yields CDR1 SGHTA and CDR2 FQGNSA. Trimming at V came to 2 bases and at J to 2 bases, leaving 4 bases not matched to a gene. CDR3 length equals 16 residues. DNA of the CDR3: TGTGCCAGCAGCTTACTGGGGACAGGGGCCACAGATACGCAGTATTTT. It specifies CASSLLGTGATDTQYF.

The chain combines TRBV11-2 with TRBJ1-4; possibly TRBD1 for D (5 bases). The CDR3 has 15 amino acids. V was cut by 5 bases and J by 2 bases, with 12 bases left in between. CDR1 is SGHAT, CDR2 FQNNGV, per germline. CDR3 sequence (DNA): TGTGCCAGCAGCCCGGGGGGAGGCACTAATGAAAAACTGTTTTTT. It specifies CASSPGGGTNEKLFF.